This TCR beta chain appears in the sequencing data of a study of OX40 agonist ivuxolimab in advanced cancers. Study information: Partial responses were achieved by three patients, one with hepatocellular carcinoma and two with cutaneous melanoma.

Blood specimens came from baseline, cycle 4 day 1, and cycle 7 day 1. As for this clone: Its target is not known.

CDR1 SGDLS and CDR2 YYNGEE come from the germline V gene. Deletions cut 0 bases from V and 4 bases from J, with 11 bases between. The CDR3 is 14 residues long. Findings and caveats of the study: Certain nonresponders additionally had low normalized T-cell clonal expansion.

Assay: immunoSEQ multiplex PCR; the TCRdb copy retains only in-frame clones and omits some. The profile shows over 35,000 clones, approximately 80% of them singletons. The V and J genes are TRBV9 and TRBJ2-7; D gene ambiguous. Sequencing used CD4+ or CD8+ T cells sorted from blood, obtained in a trial of the OX40 agonist ivuxolimab. This TCR came from an adult with an advanced solid tumor such as melanoma, head and neck, liver or kidney cancer. CDR3 residues: CASSVEGGLYEQYF. CDR3 nucleotides: TGTGCCAGCAGCGTAGAGGGTGGATTGTACGAGCAGTACTTC.